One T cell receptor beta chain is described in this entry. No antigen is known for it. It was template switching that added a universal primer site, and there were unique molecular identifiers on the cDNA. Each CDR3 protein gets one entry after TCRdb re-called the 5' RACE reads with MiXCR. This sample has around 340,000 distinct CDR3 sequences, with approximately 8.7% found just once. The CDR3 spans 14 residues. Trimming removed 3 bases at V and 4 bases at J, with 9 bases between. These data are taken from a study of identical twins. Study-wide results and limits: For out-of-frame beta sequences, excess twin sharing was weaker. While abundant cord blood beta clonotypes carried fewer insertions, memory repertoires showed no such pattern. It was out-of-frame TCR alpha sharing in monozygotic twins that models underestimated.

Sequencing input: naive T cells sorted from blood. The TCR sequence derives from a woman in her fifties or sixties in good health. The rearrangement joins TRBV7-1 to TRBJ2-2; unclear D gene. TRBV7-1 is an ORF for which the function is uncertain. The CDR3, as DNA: TGTGCCAGCAGCTCCCCCGGTCTCACCGGGGAGCTGTTTTTT. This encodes CASSSPGLTGELFF.